This is a list of T cell receptor beta chains from one sample in a study of T cell responses to AZD1222 COVID-19 vaccine. Measured with immunoSEQ multiplex PCR; TCRdb has only the in-frame clones, and not every one. The table includes some 140,000 clones, 85% to 90% detected once. Source: peripheral blood, taken on day 0 of AZD1222 vaccination. Receptors originate from an adult in good health. Each CDR3 is given with its conserved first and last residue. The D gene is left open where the match is weak. Size is stated for part of the rows, as once, few or many counts, or as a class when the clone is expanded.

V,size,J,D,CDR3,DNA
TRBV6-2/TRBV6-3,-,TRBJ1-6,-,CASSSASSYNSPLHF,TGTGCCAGCAGTTCAGCTAGCTCCTATAATTCACCCCTCCACTTT
TRBV27,-,TRBJ2-7,-,CASSITGDEQYF,TGTGCCAGCAGCATAACAGGTGACGAGCAGTACTTC
TRBV28,-,TRBJ2-7,-,CASSQDWGSYEQYF,TGTGCCAGCAGTCAGGACTGGGGGTCCTACGAGCAGTACTTC
TRBV5-5,-,TRBJ2-1,-,CASSLRVMRDEQFF,TGTGCCAGCAGCTTAAGGGTGATGAGAGATGAGCAGTTCTTC
TRBV5-1,-,TRBJ1-2,-,CASSRDRLGGYTF,TGCGCCAGCAGCCGGGACCGTCTGGGTGGCTACACCTTC
TRBV12-5,-,TRBJ2-1,-,CASGLVPGYNEQFF,TGTGCTAGTGGTTTGGTACCGGGCTACAATGAGCAGTTCTTC
TRBV7-3,-,TRBJ1-1,-,CASSPTIGGEAFF,TGTGCCAGCAGCCCGACGATAGGGGGGGAAGCTTTCTTT
TRBV6-5,-,TRBJ1-2,TRBD1,CASSSTGTGVGYTF,TGTGCCAGCAGTTCTACCGGGACAGGGGTTGGCTACACCTTC
TRBV19,-,TRBJ2-2,-,CASSRFDPNTGELFF,TGTGCCAGTAGTCGATTCGACCCAAACACCGGGGAGCTGTTTTTT
TRBV5-8,-,TRBJ1-6,TRBD1,CASSRQGEFNSPLHF,TGTGCCAGCAGCCGACAGGGCGAGTTTAATTCACCCCTCCACTTT
TRBV5-1,-,TRBJ1-1,TRBD1,CASSLVGQGLGNTEAFF,TGCGCCAGCAGCTTGGTGGGACAGGGGTTGGGGAACACTGAAGCTTTCTTT
TRBV28,-,TRBJ1-2,TRBD1,CASSRTGTGPYGYTF,TGTGCCAGCAGCCGGACCGGGACAGGGCCCTATGGCTACACCTTC
TRBV27,-,TRBJ1-5,TRBD1,CASSPDRGWQPQHF,TGTGCCAGCAGTCCCGACAGGGGGTGGCAGCCCCAGCATTTT
TRBV4-3,-,TRBJ2-7,TRBD1,CASSQVGQGSYEQYF,TGCGCCAGCAGCCAAGTAGGACAGGGGTCCTACGAGCAGTACTTC
TRBV5-1,-,TRBJ2-1,TRBD2,CASSWGAGLAGKNEQFF,TGCGCCAGCAGCTGGGGAGCGGGACTAGCGGGAAAGAATGAGCAGTTCTTC
TRBV19,-,TRBJ2-1,-,CASRSGNYNEQFF,TGTGCCAGTCGGAGCGGAAACTACAATGAGCAGTTCTTC
TRBV13,-,TRBJ2-7,TRBD2,CASSLGLAGFSYEQYF,TGTGCCAGCAGCTTGGGACTAGCGGGATTTTCCTACGAGCAGTACTTC
TRBV5-4,-,TRBJ1-2,-,CASNIVGVYGYTF,TGTGCCAGCAATATCGTGGGGGTCTATGGCTACACCTTC
TRBV9,-,TRBJ2-2,-,CASSVDLGGPPGELFF,TGTGCCAGCAGCGTAGACTTGGGAGGCCCACCCGGGGAGCTGTTTTTT
TRBV5-1,-,TRBJ1-1,-,CASSFNGRGLLNTEAFF,TGCGCCAGCAGCTTCAATGGCAGGGGCTTGCTGAACACTGAAGCTTTCTTT
TRBV5-4,-,TRBJ1-1,-,CASSRSEEGENTEAFF,TGTGCCAGCAGCCGTTCGGAAGAGGGCGAGAACACTGAAGCTTTCTTT
TRBV24-1,-,TRBJ2-2,TRBD1,CATSAGQATGELFF,TGTGCCACCAGTGCGGGACAGGCCACCGGGGAGCTGTTTTTT
TRBV30,-,TRBJ1-1,TRBD1,CAWSVGGRGSGAFF,TGTGCCTGGAGTGTAGGGGGCAGGGGGTCGGGAGCTTTCTTT
TRBV7-9,-,TRBJ2-7,-,CASSLGPAGEQYF,TGTGCCAGCAGCCTCGGACCGGCGGGGGAGCAGTACTTC
TRBV5-4,-,TRBJ2-5,TRBD1,CASSLEDRVETQYF,TGTGCCAGCAGCTTGGAAGACAGGGTAGAGACCCAGTACTTC
TRBV4-2,-,TRBJ2-2,TRBD2,CASSQEGTSGNTGELFF,TGTGCCAGCAGCCAAGAGGGGACTAGCGGGAACACCGGGGAGCTGTTTTTT
TRBV27,-,TRBJ1-6,-,CASSFGGMAPLHF,TGTGCCAGCAGTTTTGGAGGGATGGCACCCCTCCACTTT
TRBV23-1,-,TRBJ1-1,TRBD1,CASSQSVTGQDSIEAFF,TGCGCCAGCAGTCAAAGTGTTACAGGACAGGACTCAATTGAGGCTTTCTTT
TRBV7-9,-,TRBJ2-7,-,CASSPGQGPYYEQYF,TGTGCCAGCAGCCCTGGGCAGGGTCCCTACTACGAGCAGTACTTC
TRBV28,-,TRBJ1-2,-,CASLQGTAYGYTF,TGTGCCAGCTTACAAGGGACGGCCTATGGCTACACCTTC
TRBV6-2/TRBV6-3,once,TRBJ1-1,-,CASSYSGQYEAFF,TGTGCCAGCAGTTACTCCGGACAGTATGAAGCTTTCTTT
TRBV30,-,TRBJ1-6,-,CAWSPGTANSPLHF,TGTGCCTGGAGTCCCGGGACCGCTAATTCACCCCTCCACTTT
TRBV28,-,TRBJ1-2,TRBD1,CASSSPPRGRFLYGYTF,TGTGCCAGCAGTTCCCCCCCCAGGGGGCGCTTCCTCTATGGCTACACCTTC
TRBV7-8,-,TRBJ1-5,TRBD1,CASSLGAAGQSNQPQHF,TGTGCCAGCAGCTTAGGGGCCGCGGGACAGAGCAATCAGCCCCAGCATTTT
TRBV6-2/TRBV6-3,-,TRBJ2-5,TRBD2,CASSYTGLAGEETQYF,TGTGCCAGCAGTTACACCGGACTAGCGGGAGAAGAGACCCAGTACTTC
TRBV9,-,TRBJ2-7,-,CASSGDSGSYEQYF,TGTGCCAGCAGCGGGGACAGCGGGAGCTACGAGCAGTACTTC
TRBV5-1,-,TRBJ2-3,-,CASSLVWRERGDTQYF,TGCGCCAGCAGCTTGGTTTGGCGGGAACGAGGGGATACGCAGTATTTT
TRBV6-6,-,TRBJ1-3,-,CASSYDSVSGNTIYF,TGTGCCAGCAGTTATGACTCAGTATCCGGAAACACCATATATTTT
TRBV10-3,-,TRBJ2-2,TRBD2,CAISRRGTSGSSGELFF,TGTGCCATCAGTCGAAGGGGGACTAGCGGGAGTTCCGGGGAGCTGTTTTTT
TRBV5-6,many,TRBJ2-1,TRBD2,CASSFGLAGENEQFF,TGTGCCAGCAGCTTTGGTCTAGCGGGAGAGAATGAGCAGTTCTTC
TRBV28,-,TRBJ2-1,-,CASSGQGPYNEQFF,TGTGCCAGCAGTGGGCAGGGACCTTACAATGAGCAGTTCTTC
TRBV5-8,-,TRBJ2-7,-,CASSFRTYEQYF,TGTGCCAGCAGCTTCCGAACCTACGAGCAGTACTTC
TRBV6-4,few,TRBJ2-3,TRBD2,CASSDSGTSGTDTQYF,TGTGCCAGCAGTGACTCCGGGACTAGCGGCACAGATACGCAGTATTTT
TRBV7-6,-,TRBJ2-1,-,CASSLGSGGTKQFF,TGTGCCAGCAGCTTAGGGTCTGGCGGGACGAAGCAGTTCTTC
TRBV27,-,TRBJ1-5,-,CASRADGSQPQHF,TGTGCCAGCAGGGCGGACGGAAGTCAGCCCCAGCATTTT
TRBV4-3,-,TRBJ1-3,TRBD1,CASSQDRTGRYTIYF,TGCGCCAGCAGCCAGGACAGGACAGGGAGGTACACCATATATTTT